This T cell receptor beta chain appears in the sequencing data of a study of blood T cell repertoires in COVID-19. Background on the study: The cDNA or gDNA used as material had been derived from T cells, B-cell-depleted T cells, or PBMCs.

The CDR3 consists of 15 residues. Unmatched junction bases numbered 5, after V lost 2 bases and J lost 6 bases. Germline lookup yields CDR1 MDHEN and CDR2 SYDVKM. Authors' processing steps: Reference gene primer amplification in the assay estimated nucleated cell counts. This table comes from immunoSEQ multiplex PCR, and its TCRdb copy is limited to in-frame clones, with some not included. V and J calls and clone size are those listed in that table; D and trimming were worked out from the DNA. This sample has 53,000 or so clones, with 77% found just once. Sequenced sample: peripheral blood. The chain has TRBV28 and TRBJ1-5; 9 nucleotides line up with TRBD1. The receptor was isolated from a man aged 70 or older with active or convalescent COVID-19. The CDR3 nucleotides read TGTGCCAGCAGTTTACCTGGGACAGGGAGTCAGCCCCAGCATTTT. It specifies CASSLPGTGSQPQHF.